Listed below are T cell receptor beta chains from one sample, sequenced in a study of blood T cell repertoires in COVID-19. Method: immunoSEQ multiplex PCR; TCRdb's copy keeps in-frame clones and lacks some. Among under 300,000 clones, more than 65% were seen once, and the ten largest hold about 4%. The material sequenced was peripheral blood. Receptor source: a woman aged 40 to 50 with active or convalescent COVID-19. The CDR3 runs from the conserved cysteine through the conserved F or W. The D gene is left open where the match is weak. Only some rows state a clone size, as once, few, many or a class for expanded clones.

clone size: .
V gene: TRBV20-1
J gene: TRBJ2-3
D gene: TRBD2
CDR3 DNA: TGCAGTGCTAGTCCCCTAGCGGGGAGGGACACAGATACGCAGTATTTT
CDR3 protein: CSASPLAGRDTDTQYF

clone size: .
V gene: TRBV6-6
J gene: TRBJ1-5
D gene: .
CDR3 DNA: TGTGCCAGCAGACAAACGAATCAGCCCCAGCATTTT
CDR3 protein: CASRQTNQPQHF

clone size: .
V gene: TRBV4-1
J gene: TRBJ1-2
D gene: TRBD1
CDR3 DNA: TGCGCCAGCAGCAAATATACAGGGGTCGGCTACACCTTC
CDR3 protein: CASSKYTGVGYTF

clone size: .
V gene: TRBV6-6
J gene: TRBJ2-2
D gene: TRBD1
CDR3 DNA: TGTGCCAGCCAACCGGGACAGATGAACACCGGGGAGCTGTTTTTT
CDR3 protein: CASQPGQMNTGELFF

clone size: .
V gene: TRBV7-3
J gene: TRBJ2-5
D gene: TRBD1
CDR3 DNA: TGTGCCAGCAGTCAAACGACAGGGACGACCCAAGAGACCCAGTACTTC
CDR3 protein: CASSQTTGTTQETQYF

clone size: .
V gene: TRBV4-1
J gene: TRBJ1-1
D gene: .
CDR3 DNA: TGCGCCAGCAGCCTCCAGTTAATGAACACTGAAGCTTTCTTT
CDR3 protein: CASSLQLMNTEAFF

clone size: few
V gene: TRBV28
J gene: TRBJ1-6
D gene: TRBD1
CDR3 DNA: TGTGCCAGCAGTTTGACAGGGTCTATGTCACCCCTCCACTTT
CDR3 protein: CASSLTGSMSPLHF

clone size: .
V gene: TRBV18
J gene: TRBJ1-5
D gene: TRBD1
CDR3 DNA: TGTGCCAGCTCACCGCAAGGACAGGTATTCCTCCAGCCCCAGCATTTT
CDR3 protein: CASSPQGQVFLQPQHF

clone size: .
V gene: TRBV30
J gene: TRBJ1-6
D gene: .
CDR3 DNA: TGTGCCTGGAATCGCGGGGGGGCGGTTAATTCACCCCTCCACTTT
CDR3 protein: CAWNRGGAVNSPLHF

clone size: .
V gene: TRBV29-1
J gene: TRBJ1-2
D gene: TRBD1
CDR3 DNA: TGCAGCGTCCAATTGGACAGGCGGGATGGCTACACCTTC
CDR3 protein: CSVQLDRRDGYTF

clone size: .
V gene: TRBV19
J gene: TRBJ2-5
D gene: .
CDR3 DNA: TGTGCCAGTAGTTTACTCCAGTACTTC
CDR3 protein: CASSLLQYF

clone size: .
V gene: TRBV4-1
J gene: TRBJ1-2
D gene: .
CDR3 DNA: TGCGCCAGCAGCCATGAGCGGTATGGCTACACCTTC
CDR3 protein: CASSHERYGYTF

clone size: .
V gene: TRBV7-3
J gene: TRBJ1-1
D gene: TRBD1
CDR3 DNA: TGTGCCAGCAGCTTAAACAGGGGGAACGAAGCTTTCTTT
CDR3 protein: CASSLNRGNEAFF

clone size: .
V gene: TRBV9
J gene: TRBJ2-3
D gene: TRBD2
CDR3 DNA: TGTGCCAGCAGCCGGAGCGGGGGAACAGATACGCAGTATTTT
CDR3 protein: CASSRSGGTDTQYF

clone size: once
V gene: TRBV30
J gene: TRBJ1-1
D gene: TRBD1
CDR3 DNA: TGTGCCTGGAGTATGGGACAGGCGACTGAAGCTTTCTTT
CDR3 protein: CAWSMGQATEAFF

clone size: .
V gene: TRBV11-2
J gene: TRBJ1-6
D gene: .
CDR3 DNA: TGTGCCAGCAGCTTTACAGGGATGGATTCACCCCTCCACTTT
CDR3 protein: CASSFTGMDSPLHF

clone size: .
V gene: TRBV30
J gene: TRBJ1-4
D gene: .
CDR3 DNA: TGTGCCTGGAAGCGTAGCCCCAATGAAAAACTGTTTTTT
CDR3 protein: CAWKRSPNEKLFF

clone size: .
V gene: TRBV7-9
J gene: TRBJ2-7
D gene: .
CDR3 DNA: TGTGCCAGCAGCCTACAGACCGCCGCGGAGCAGTACTTC
CDR3 protein: CASSLQTAAEQYF

clone size: .
V gene: TRBV28
J gene: TRBJ2-5
D gene: TRBD2
CDR3 DNA: TGTGCCAGCAGCCCTGGACTAGCGGGGGTAGGGGAGACCCAGTACTTC
CDR3 protein: CASSPGLAGVGETQYF

clone size: .
V gene: TRBV11-2
J gene: TRBJ1-1
D gene: TRBD1
CDR3 DNA: TGTGCCAGCAGCGGTCCACAGGGGGCGGGTGTGGAAGCTTTCTTT
CDR3 protein: CASSGPQGAGVEAFF

clone size: .
V gene: TRBV19
J gene: TRBJ1-4
D gene: .
CDR3 DNA: TGTGCCAGTAGTATAAGGTCGGAGAATGAAAAACTGTTTTTT
CDR3 protein: CASSIRSENEKLFF

clone size: many
V gene: TRBV27
J gene: TRBJ2-3
D gene: TRBD2
CDR3 DNA: TGTGCCAGCAGTACTGGGAGCGGGGGGAACGCAGATACGCAGTATTTT
CDR3 protein: CASSTGSGGNADTQYF

clone size: .
V gene: TRBV2
J gene: TRBJ1-1
D gene: TRBD1
CDR3 DNA: TGTGCCAGCAGTGCCAGGGACAGAGGGGGCACTGAAGCTTTCTTT
CDR3 protein: CASSARDRGGTEAFF

clone size: once
V gene: TRBV5-6
J gene: TRBJ1-5
D gene: TRBD1
CDR3 DNA: TGTGCCAGCAGCTTGTGGACAGGACAGAATCAGCCCCAGCATTTT
CDR3 protein: CASSLWTGQNQPQHF

clone size: .
V gene: TRBV6-1
J gene: TRBJ2-1
D gene: .
CDR3 DNA: TGTGCCAGCAGTGAAACGATGTTAAGGACACGAGCCGTGGATGAGCAGTTCTTC
CDR3 protein: CASSETMLRTRAVDEQFF

clone size: .
V gene: TRBV6-1
J gene: TRBJ2-1
D gene: TRBD1
CDR3 DNA: TGTGCCAGCAGTGAACAACAGGGGGAAGGTGAGCAGTTCTTC
CDR3 protein: CASSEQQGEGEQFF

clone size: .
V gene: TRBV5-1
J gene: TRBJ2-1
D gene: .
CDR3 DNA: TGCGCCAGCAGCCCCCAGGGTGCCTACAATGAGCAGTTCTTC
CDR3 protein: CASSPQGAYNEQFF

clone size: .
V gene: TRBV28
J gene: TRBJ2-7
D gene: TRBD1
CDR3 DNA: TGTGCCAGCAGTTTAGGACGAGGACAGGGGATGTACGAGCAGTACTTC
CDR3 protein: CASSLGRGQGMYEQYF

clone size: few
V gene: TRBV6-5
J gene: TRBJ1-1
D gene: TRBD1
CDR3 DNA: TGTGCCAGCAGCCTGGGGACAGGAGAAGCTTTCTTT
CDR3 protein: CASSLGTGEAFF

clone size: few
V gene: TRBV11-2
J gene: TRBJ2-3
D gene: TRBD2
CDR3 DNA: TGTGCCAGCAGCGGGGCGGGGGGGCCCACAGATACGCAGTATTTT
CDR3 protein: CASSGAGGPTDTQYF

clone size: .
V gene: TRBV7-2
J gene: TRBJ2-3
D gene: TRBD2
CDR3 DNA: TGTGCCAGCAAAAGGTCGCGGGGGAACACAGATACGCAGTATTTT
CDR3 protein: CASKRSRGNTDTQYF

clone size: .
V gene: TRBV3-1/TRBV3-2
J gene: TRBJ1-3
D gene: TRBD1
CDR3 DNA: TGTGCCAGCAGCCCCACCTTAGACAGGGACAACACCATATATTTT
CDR3 protein: CASSPTLDRDNTIYF

clone size: .
V gene: TRBV5-1
J gene: TRBJ1-2
D gene: .
CDR3 DNA: TGCGCCAGCAGCCCCCCTTCCAGGGCCTATGGCTACACCTTC
CDR3 protein: CASSPPSRAYGYTF

clone size: .
V gene: TRBV3-1/TRBV3-2
J gene: TRBJ2-2
D gene: TRBD1
CDR3 DNA: TGTGCCAGCAGCCAGACAGGGACCTACCACACCGGGGAGCTGTTTTTT
CDR3 protein: CASSQTGTYHTGELFF

clone size: .
V gene: TRBV28
J gene: TRBJ1-4
D gene: TRBD1
CDR3 DNA: TGTGCCAGCAGTTTAGGGCAGGGGGGCGAAAAACTGTTTTTT
CDR3 protein: CASSLGQGGEKLFF

clone size: few
V gene: TRBV3-1/TRBV3-2
J gene: TRBJ1-1
D gene: TRBD1
CDR3 DNA: TGTGCCAGCAGCCAACAGGGACAGGGGAGGGCTAAAGCTTTCTTT
CDR3 protein: CASSQQGQGRAKAFF

clone size: few
V gene: TRBV7-9
J gene: TRBJ2-1
D gene: TRBD1
CDR3 DNA: TGTGCCAGCAGCTTCCGGACAGGGGGCGCGGATGAGCAGTTCTTC
CDR3 protein: CASSFRTGGADEQFF

clone size: once
V gene: TRBV5-1
J gene: TRBJ1-2
D gene: .
CDR3 DNA: TGCGCCAGCAGCAACGATCAGGGCGGCTATGGCTACACCTTC
CDR3 protein: CASSNDQGGYGYTF

clone size: .
V gene: TRBV5-3
J gene: TRBJ1-1
D gene: TRBD1
CDR3 DNA: TGTGCCAGAAGCTTGGCACAGGGGATGGGCACTGAAGCTTTCTTT
CDR3 protein: CARSLAQGMGTEAFF

clone size: .
V gene: TRBV2
J gene: TRBJ2-7
D gene: .
CDR3 DNA: TGTGCCATAGCCGGGGAGGCCTCCTACGAGCAGTACTTC
CDR3 protein: CAIAGEASYEQYF

clone size: .
V gene: TRBV15
J gene: TRBJ2-7
D gene: .
CDR3 DNA: TGTGCCACCAGCGGCAGGGTAGGGTCCTACGAGCAGTACTTC
CDR3 protein: CATSGRVGSYEQYF

clone size: .
V gene: TRBV5-1
J gene: TRBJ2-2
D gene: TRBD2
CDR3 DNA: TGCGCCAGCAGCTTGACGCCAGCGGGGGGGCGCGGGGAGCTGTTTTTT
CDR3 protein: CASSLTPAGGRGELFF

clone size: .
V gene: TRBV5-6
J gene: TRBJ2-6
D gene: .
CDR3 DNA: TGTGCCAGCAGCTTTCCCGGGACTGGGGCCAACGTCCTGACTTTC
CDR3 protein: CASSFPGTGANVLTF

clone size: .
V gene: TRBV27
J gene: TRBJ2-4
D gene: .
CDR3 DNA: TGTGCCAGCACCCCTTCCGGACAACCAGCCAAAAACATTCAGTACTTC
CDR3 protein: CASTPSGQPAKNIQYF

clone size: .
V gene: TRBV2
J gene: TRBJ1-6
D gene: .
CDR3 DNA: TGTGCCAGCAGTGAAGCGGGGCGCCGTAATTCACCCCTCCACTTT
CDR3 protein: CASSEAGRRNSPLHF

clone size: .
V gene: TRBV18
J gene: TRBJ1-5
D gene: TRBD1
CDR3 DNA: TGTGCCAGCTCACTTTCAGGGGGCGCGGGACAGCCCCAGCATTTT
CDR3 protein: CASSLSGGAGQPQHF

clone size: .
V gene: TRBV27
J gene: TRBJ1-1
D gene: TRBD1
CDR3 DNA: TGTGCCAGCAGCCCTCCGGGACAGGTCCGGATGAACACTGAAGCTTTCTTT
CDR3 protein: CASSPPGQVRMNTEAFF